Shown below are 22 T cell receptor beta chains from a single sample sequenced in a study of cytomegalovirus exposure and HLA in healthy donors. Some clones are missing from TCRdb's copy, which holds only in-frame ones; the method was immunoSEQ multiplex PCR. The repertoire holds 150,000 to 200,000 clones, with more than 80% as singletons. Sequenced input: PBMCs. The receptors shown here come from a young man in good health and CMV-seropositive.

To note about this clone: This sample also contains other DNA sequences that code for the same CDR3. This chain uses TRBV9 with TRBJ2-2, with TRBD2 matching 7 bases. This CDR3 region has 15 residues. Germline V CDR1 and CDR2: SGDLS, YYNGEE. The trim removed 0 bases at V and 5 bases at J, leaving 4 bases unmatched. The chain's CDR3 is CASSVAGGGTGELFF. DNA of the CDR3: TGTGCCAGCAGCGTAGCGGGAGGAGGGACCGGGGAGCTGTTTTTT.

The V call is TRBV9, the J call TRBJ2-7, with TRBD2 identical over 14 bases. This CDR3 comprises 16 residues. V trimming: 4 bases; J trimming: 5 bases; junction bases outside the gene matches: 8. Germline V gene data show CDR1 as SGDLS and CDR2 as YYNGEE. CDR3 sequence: CASSPGTSGSRNEQYF. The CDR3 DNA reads TGTGCCAGCAGCCCCGGGACTAGCGGGAGTCGCAACGAGCAGTACTTC.

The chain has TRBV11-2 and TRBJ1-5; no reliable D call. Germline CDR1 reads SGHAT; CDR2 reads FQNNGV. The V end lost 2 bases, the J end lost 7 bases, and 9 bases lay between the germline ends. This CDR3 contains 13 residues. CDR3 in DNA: TGTGCCAGCAGCTTATCGGGGATGCAGCCCCAGCATTTT. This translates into CASSLSGMQPQHF.

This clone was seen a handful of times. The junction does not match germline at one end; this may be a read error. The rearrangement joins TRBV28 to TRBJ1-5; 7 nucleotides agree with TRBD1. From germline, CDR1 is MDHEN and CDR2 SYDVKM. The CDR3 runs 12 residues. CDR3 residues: CATRQGNQPQHF. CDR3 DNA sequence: TGTGCCACCAGACAGGGCAACCAGCCCCAGCATTTT.

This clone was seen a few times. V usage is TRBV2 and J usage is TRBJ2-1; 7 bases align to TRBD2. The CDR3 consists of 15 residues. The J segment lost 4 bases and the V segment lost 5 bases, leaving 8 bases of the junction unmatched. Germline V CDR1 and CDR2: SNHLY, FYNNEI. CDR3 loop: CASSPLATMYNEQFF. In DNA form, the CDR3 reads TGTGCCAGCAGTCCACTAGCGACAATGTACAATGAGCAGTTCTTC. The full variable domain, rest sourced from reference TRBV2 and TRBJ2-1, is EPEVTQTPSHQVTQMGQEVILRCVPISNHLYFYWYRQILGQKVEFLVSFYNNEISEKSEIFDDQFSVERPDGSNFTLKIRSTKLEDSAMYFCASSPLATMYNEQFFGPGTRLTVL.

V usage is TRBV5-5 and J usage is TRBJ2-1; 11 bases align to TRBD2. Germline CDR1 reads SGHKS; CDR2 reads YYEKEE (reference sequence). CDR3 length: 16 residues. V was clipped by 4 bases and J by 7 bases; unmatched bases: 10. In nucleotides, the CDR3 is TGTGCCAGCAGCGTAGTAGGACTAGCGGGCGGAAATGAGCAGTTCTTC. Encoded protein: CASSVVGLAGGNEQFF.

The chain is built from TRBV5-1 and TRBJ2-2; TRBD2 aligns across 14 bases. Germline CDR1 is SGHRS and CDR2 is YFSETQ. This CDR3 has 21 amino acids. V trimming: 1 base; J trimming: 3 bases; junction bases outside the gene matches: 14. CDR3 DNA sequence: TGCGCCAGCAGCTTGTTCTGGACGGCGGGACTAGCGGGAGAGGACACCGGGGAGCTGTTTTTT. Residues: CASSLFWTAGLAGEDTGELFF.

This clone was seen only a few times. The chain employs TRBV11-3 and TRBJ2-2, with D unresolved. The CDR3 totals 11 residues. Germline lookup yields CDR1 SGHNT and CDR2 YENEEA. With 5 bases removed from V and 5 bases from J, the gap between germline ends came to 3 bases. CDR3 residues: CASSRTGELFF. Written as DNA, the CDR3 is TGTGCCAGCAGCCGGACCGGGGAGCTGTTTTTT.

CDR3 protein: CAWSLGLAGGPGEQFF. Here the CDR3 DNA reads TGTGCCTGGAGTTTAGGACTAGCGGGAGGGCCGGGTGAGCAGTTCTTC. V gene TRBV30 combines with J gene TRBJ2-1; TRBD2 matches at 15 bases. This CDR3 comprises 16 residues. V lost 2 bases and J lost 9; bases outside the gene matches: 8. CDR1 is GTSNPN, CDR2 SVGIG, per germline (reference sequence).

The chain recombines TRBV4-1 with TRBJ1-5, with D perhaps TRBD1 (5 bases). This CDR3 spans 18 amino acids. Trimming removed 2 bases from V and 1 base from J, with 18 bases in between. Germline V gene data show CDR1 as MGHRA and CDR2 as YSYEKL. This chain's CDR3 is CASSQLTGVGLSNQPQHF. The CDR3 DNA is TGCGCCAGCAGCCAACTCACAGGTGTCGGGTTGAGCAATCAGCCCCAGCATTTT.

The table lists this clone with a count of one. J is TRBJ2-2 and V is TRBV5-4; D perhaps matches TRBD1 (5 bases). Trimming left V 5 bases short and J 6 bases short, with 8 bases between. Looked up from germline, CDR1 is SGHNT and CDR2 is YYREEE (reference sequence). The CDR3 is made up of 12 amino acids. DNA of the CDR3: TGTGCCAGCAGAGGGGCGGCCGGGGAGCTGTTTTTT. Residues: CASRGAAGELFF.

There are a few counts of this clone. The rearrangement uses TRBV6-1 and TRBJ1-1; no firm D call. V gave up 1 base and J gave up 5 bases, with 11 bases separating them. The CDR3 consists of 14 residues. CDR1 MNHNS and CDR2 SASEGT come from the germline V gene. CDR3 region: CASSEVLERTEAFF. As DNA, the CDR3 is TGTGCCAGCAGTGAAGTTTTGGAGCGGACTGAAGCTTTCTTT.

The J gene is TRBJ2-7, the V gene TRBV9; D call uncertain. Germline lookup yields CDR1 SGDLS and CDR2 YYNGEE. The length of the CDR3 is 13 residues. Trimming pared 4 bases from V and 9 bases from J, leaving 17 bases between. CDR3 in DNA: TGTGCCAGCAGCCCCACGGGTTACGCCATGCAGTACTTC. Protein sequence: CASSPTGYAMQYF. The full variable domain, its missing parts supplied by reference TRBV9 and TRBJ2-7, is DSGVTQTPKHLITATGQRVTLRCSPRSGDLSVYWYQQSLDQGLQFLIQYYNGEERAKGNILERFSAQQFPDLHSELNLSSLELGDSALYFCASSPTGYAMQYFGPGTRLTVT.

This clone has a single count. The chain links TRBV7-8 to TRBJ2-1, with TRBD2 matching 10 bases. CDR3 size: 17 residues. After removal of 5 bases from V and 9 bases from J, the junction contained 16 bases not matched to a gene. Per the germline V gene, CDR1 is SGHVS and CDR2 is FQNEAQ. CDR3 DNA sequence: TGTGCCAGCAGCGCCTTCTTGGAGCGGGAGGGCCAGGGTGAGCAGTTCTTC. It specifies CASSAFLEREGQGEQFF.

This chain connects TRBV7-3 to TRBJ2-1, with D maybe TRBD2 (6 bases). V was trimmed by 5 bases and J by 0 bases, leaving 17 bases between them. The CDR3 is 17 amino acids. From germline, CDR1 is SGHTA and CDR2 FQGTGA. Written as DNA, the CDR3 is TGTGCCAGCAGCCCTACCTTAGCGGTGAGCTCCTACAATGAGCAGTTCTTC. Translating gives CASSPTLAVSSYNEQFF.

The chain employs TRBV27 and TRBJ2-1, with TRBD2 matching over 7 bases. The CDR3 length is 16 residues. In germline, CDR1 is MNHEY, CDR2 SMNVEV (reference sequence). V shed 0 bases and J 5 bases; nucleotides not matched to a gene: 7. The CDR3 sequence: CASSLSLSSGHNEQFF. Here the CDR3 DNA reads TGTGCCAGCAGTTTATCCCTGTCTAGCGGACACAATGAGCAGTTCTTC.

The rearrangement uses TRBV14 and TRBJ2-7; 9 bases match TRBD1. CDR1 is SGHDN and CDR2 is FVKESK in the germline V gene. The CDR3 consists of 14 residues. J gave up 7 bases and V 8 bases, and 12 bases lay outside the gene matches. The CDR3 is CASSGTGSPREQYF. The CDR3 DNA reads TGTGCCAGCTCCGGGACAGGGTCCCCACGGGAGCAGTACTTC.

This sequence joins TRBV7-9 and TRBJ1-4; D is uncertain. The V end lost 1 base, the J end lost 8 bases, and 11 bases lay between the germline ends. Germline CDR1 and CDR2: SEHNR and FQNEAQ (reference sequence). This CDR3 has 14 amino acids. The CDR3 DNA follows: TGTGCCAGCAGCTTAGGCCCGGCGAGGGAAAAACTGTTTTTT. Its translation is CASSLGPAREKLFF.

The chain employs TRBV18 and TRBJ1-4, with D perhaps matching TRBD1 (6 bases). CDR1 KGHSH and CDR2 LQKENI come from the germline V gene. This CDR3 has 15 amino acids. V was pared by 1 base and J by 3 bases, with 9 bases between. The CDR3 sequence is CASSPLGQPNEKLFF. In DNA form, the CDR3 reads TGTGCCAGCTCACCACTCGGACAGCCTAATGAAAAACTGTTTTTT.

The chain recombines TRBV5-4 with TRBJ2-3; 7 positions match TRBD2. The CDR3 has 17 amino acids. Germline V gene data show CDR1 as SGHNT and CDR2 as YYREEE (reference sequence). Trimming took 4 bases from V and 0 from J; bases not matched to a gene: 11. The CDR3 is CASSLVGREISTDTQYF. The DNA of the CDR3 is TGTGCCAGCAGCCTTGTGGGGCGGGAGATAAGCACAGATACGCAGTATTTT.

The CDR3 DNA reads TGTGCCAGCAGCTCAAGACAGGGTAGCGATTACGAGCAGTACTTC. Translation gives CASSSRQGSDYEQYF. The chain employs TRBV5-4 and TRBJ2-7, with 7 bases lining up with TRBD1. Per germline, CDR1 SGHNT and CDR2 YYREEE (reference sequence). V was pared by 3 bases and J by 4 bases, with 10 bases of the junction left unmatched. The CDR3 loop spans 15 amino acids.

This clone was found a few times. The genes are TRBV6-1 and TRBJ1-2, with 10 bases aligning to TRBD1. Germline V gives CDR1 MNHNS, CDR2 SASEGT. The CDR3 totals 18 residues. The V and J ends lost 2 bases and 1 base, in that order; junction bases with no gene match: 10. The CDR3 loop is CASSERGGTGASNYGYTF. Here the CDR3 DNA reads TGTGCCAGCAGTGAAAGAGGGGGGACAGGGGCGAGTAACTATGGCTACACCTTC.